What follows are 25 T cell receptor beta chains derived from one specimen sequenced in a study of human T cells and chemical hapten exposure (dated by TCRdb to the early 2020s). The time point label, read with the paper, signifies: pre-sensitization, week 0. According to the study, the label for this sample's treatment or condition signals: therapeutic diphenylcyclopropenone sensitization with weekly scalp DPC. Library prep was done by RACE. Sequencer: NextSeq 500. TCRdb handled the public reads itself, with Q25 trimming in fastp and clone calling in MiXCR, and kept productive beta chains. Each CDR3 protein gets just one entry, which takes the most common genes and DNA from the rows behind it. This sample lists approximately 370,000 distinct CDR3 sequences; 5.5% were detected once. Jointly, the top ten make up less than 9% of the sample. The sample was whole blood, taken in connection with sensitization to the hapten diphenylcyclopropenone (DPC). These receptor sequences come from a young woman with alopecia areata. Some clones in this sample may be carry-over from other donors' samples.

The chain combines TRBV18 with TRBJ1-4, with a tentative D call TRBD1 (6 bases). The CDR3 runs to 16 residues. V gave up 1 base and J gave up 8 bases, with 17 bases separating them. Looked up from germline, CDR1 is KGHSH and CDR2 is LQKENI. The CDR3, as DNA: TGTGCCAGCTCACCACGGATGCAGGGGTACGGCGAAAAACTGTTTTTT. Its protein product is CASSPRMQGYGEKLFF.

The genes are TRBV6-1 and TRBJ1-1; no clear D gene. V dropped 6 bases and J dropped 7 bases, with 18 bases sitting between them. Germline V gene lookup returns CDR1 MNHNS and CDR2 SASEGT. The CDR3 is made up of 14 amino acids. This CDR3 is CASRTAPMLDEAFF. The CDR3 nucleotides read TGTGCCAGCAGAACAGCCCCCATGCTCGATGAAGCTTTCTTT.

In this sample, this clonotype turned up many times. The rearrangement links TRBV27 to TRBJ1-1; D is unclear. Germline-derived CDR1 and CDR2 are MNHEY and SMNVEV (reference sequence). CDR3 size: 14 residues. The V end lost 7 bases, the J end lost 4 bases, and 16 bases lay between the germline ends. As DNA, the CDR3 is TGTGCCAGCATCCGTGACGGGCGGGGCACTGAAGCTTTCTTT. Amino acid sequence: CASIRDGRGTEAFF.

V gene TRBV12-3 or TRBV12-4 combines with J gene TRBJ2-7, with 7 nucleotides matching TRBD1. Trimming removed 6 bases from V and 3 bases from J; junction bases left unmatched: 5. This CDR3 has 13 amino acids. For the CDR3, the DNA is TGTGCCAGCAGGTCTTCAGGGGGCTACGAGCAGTACTTC. Encoded protein: CASRSSGGYEQYF.

This clonotype was observed many times. The chain carries TRBV6-6 and TRBJ2-1; D is unclear. The germline V and J ends were trimmed by 5 bases and 0 bases, with 17 bases remaining between them. This CDR3 is built from 17 residues. The V gene's germline CDR1 is MNHNY and CDR2 SVGAGI (reference sequence). This chain's CDR3 is CASSVLGRRVSYNEQFF. The CDR3 nucleotides read TGTGCCAGCAGTGTTCTGGGCCGCCGAGTCTCCTACAATGAGCAGTTCTTC.

This clonotype was detected a few times. The rearrangement links TRBV7-2 to TRBJ1-4; D is possibly TRBD1 (6 bases). The CDR3 totals 14 residues. The germline gives CDR1 SGHTA, CDR2 FQGNSA. V was pared by 5 bases and J by 8 bases, with 15 bases between. The CDR3 nucleotides are TGTGCCAGCAGCCCACAGGGTTTAAGAGAAAAACTGTTTTTT. Its translation is CASSPQGLREKLFF.

The rearrangement joins TRBV10-3 to TRBJ1-1, with D possibly being TRBD1 (6 bases). CDR3 length: 15 amino acids. Germline lookup yields CDR1 ENHRY and CDR2 SYGVKD. Trimming stripped 6 bases from V and 1 base from J, with 15 bases between. CDR3 loop: CAIRPRQEKNTEAFF. The CDR3 DNA reads TGTGCCATCAGGCCCAGACAGGAAAAGAACACTGAAGCTTTCTTT.

Many counts were recorded for this clonotype. The rearrangement links TRBV20-1 to TRBJ1-6, with 8 bases matching TRBD1. Looked up from germline, CDR1 is DFQATT and CDR2 is SNEGSKA (reference sequence). J lost 10 bases, V lost 4 bases, and 6 bases had no gene match. There are 13 residues in the CDR3. CDR3 in DNA: TGCAGTGCTACAGGACAGGGTCGGTCACCCCTCCACTTT. As protein: CSATGQGRSPLHF.

The chain couples TRBV7-8 to TRBJ2-2; 8 bases match TRBD1. V lost 3 bases and J lost 0; bases outside the gene matches: 6. This CDR3 is built from 17 residues. Germline V gene sequence: CDR1 SGHVS, CDR2 FQNEAQ. CDR3 in DNA: TGTGCCAGCAGCTTGAACCCGACAGGGGCGAACACCGGGGAGCTGTTTTTT. Amino acid sequence: CASSLNPTGANTGELFF.

This clonotype was observed a few times. The chain has TRBV6-5 and TRBJ2-5; D may correspond to TRBD1 or TRBD2 (5 bases each). The germline gives CDR1 MNHEY, CDR2 SVGAGI. CDR3 length equals 13 residues. Trimming pared 5 bases from V and 4 bases from J, leaving 11 bases between. The CDR3 bases are TGTGCCAGCAGTCGGACTCAGGGAGAGACCCAGTACTTC. Translating it yields CASSRTQGETQYF.

The rearrangement links TRBV19 to TRBJ2-5; weak D call: TRBD1 (6 bases). V lost 3 bases and J 2 bases, leaving 10 bases between the germline ends. The CDR3 consists of 14 residues. Germline V lookup: CDR1 LNHDA, CDR2 SQIVND (reference sequence). For the CDR3, the DNA is TGTGCCAGTAGTATTGGGGACAAACAAGAGACCCAGTACTTC. It yields the protein CASSIGDKQETQYF.

This clonotype was detected many times. V is TRBV18 and J is TRBJ1-5, with no clear D. Germline V CDR1 and CDR2: KGHSH, LQKENI. Trimming removed 3 bases from V and 3 bases from J, with 9 bases in between. This CDR3 spans 14 amino acids. CDR3 DNA sequence: TGTGCCAGCTCACCCCCCATTTCCAATCAGCCCCAGCATTTT. Encoded protein: CASSPPISNQPQHF.

The chain is built from TRBV27 and TRBJ2-7; tentative D call: TRBD2 (5 bases). Trimming removed 5 bases from V and 13 bases from J, with 21 bases in between. This CDR3 region has 13 residues. Germline loops: CDR1 MNHEY, CDR2 SMNVEV (reference sequence). The CDR3 is CASSRPGKGTNYF. DNA of the CDR3: TGTGCCAGCAGTCGTCCGGGAAAGGGCACCAACTACTTC.

This clonotype was counted a few times. V usage is TRBV7-8 and J usage is TRBJ2-1; perhaps D is TRBD1 or TRBD2 (5 bases each). Germline lookup yields CDR1 SGHVS and CDR2 FQNEAQ. V lost 0 bases to trimming and J lost 9 bases, with 27 bases between them. The CDR3 covers 19 residues. The CDR3 spells CASSLAFGFGVGAFGEQFF. In DNA, the CDR3 is TGTGCCAGCAGCTTAGCCTTTGGATTCGGCGTCGGGGCTTTTGGTGAGCAGTTCTTC.

Points on this clonotype: The junction differs from germline at one of its ends, possibly a read error. The chain employs TRBV7-7 and TRBJ2-3; D remains unclear. CDR1 and CDR2 from the germline V gene are SSHAT and FNYEAQ (reference sequence). CDR3 size: 15 residues. The CDR3 coding sequence is TGTGCTAGCAGCTCCGGCCAAGGAAGCGCAGATACGCAGTATTTT. Translating it yields CASSSGQGSADTQYF.

This clonotype was recorded at least ten times. V gene TRBV20-1 combines with J gene TRBJ2-3; D is unclear. The CDR3 is 15 amino acids. The germline CDR1 and CDR2 sequences are DFQATT and SNEGSKA (reference sequence). Trimming shortened V by 0 bases and J by 0 bases, and 10 bases separated the two germline ends. CDR3 sequence (DNA): TGCAGTGCTAGAGATATCTTATTTAGCACAGATACGCAGTATTTT. It specifies CSARDILFSTDTQYF.

This clonotype has only a few counts. The CDR3 sequence: CASSYSWDRGFYEQYF. As DNA, the CDR3 is TGTGCCAGCAGTTACTCTTGGGACAGGGGATTCTACGAGCAGTACTTC. The chain has TRBV6-5 and TRBJ2-7; 10 bases map to TRBD1. The CDR3 has 16 amino acids. Trimming at V came to 0 bases and at J to 3 bases, leaving 5 bases not matched to a gene. Germline lookup yields CDR1 MNHEY and CDR2 SVGAGI.

This clonotype was observed a handful of times. The chain is built from TRBV5-4 and TRBJ2-2; D might be TRBD1 or TRBD2, each matching 6 bases. Germline values: CDR1 SGHNT, CDR2 YYREEE (reference sequence). Trimming left V 4 bases short and J 6 bases short, with 16 bases between. CDR3 length equals 15 residues. The CDR3 reads CASSPPGAGSGELFF. CDR3 in DNA: TGTGCCAGCAGCCCGCCGGGGGCCGGCTCCGGGGAGCTGTTTTTT.

This clonotype appeared a few times. The rearrangement uses TRBV4-1 and TRBJ2-1; the D gene is possibly TRBD2 (6 bases). Trimming cost V 3 bases and J 9 bases, with 12 bases left between them. The germline V gene encodes CDR1 MGHRA and CDR2 YSYEKL. CDR3 size: 13 residues. CDR3 coding DNA: TGCGCCAGCAGCCAGGCGGGACTCCGTGAGCAGTTCTTC. Its translation: CASSQAGLREQFF.

The table lists this clonotype with a few counts. This rearrangement joins TRBV6-2 or TRBV6-3 to TRBJ2-3, with 8 bases that match TRBD2. The CDR3 consists of 17 residues. J was trimmed by 2 bases and V by 0 bases; bases with no gene match: 7. Germline V CDR1 and CDR2: MNHEY, SVGEGT. The DNA for the CDR3 is TGTGCCAGCAGTTACTCGAGAGCGGGGGCCACCACAGATACGCAGTATTTT. The encoded protein is CASSYSRAGATTDTQYF.

This clonotype was seen only a few times. The chain joins TRBV4-2 to TRBJ2-7, with 8 bases matching TRBD2. The V segment lost 2 bases and the J segment 4 bases; nucleotides outside the gene matches: 7. CDR3 length: 15 residues. Per germline, CDR1 LGHNA and CDR2 YNFKEQ. CDR3 residues: CASSQQRGTPYEQYF. CDR3 sequence (DNA): TGTGCCAGCAGCCAACAGCGGGGGACACCTTACGAGCAGTACTTC.

This clonotype was detected many times. The chain employs TRBV7-9 and TRBJ2-3; 9 positions match TRBD2. Trimming removed 1 base from V and 4 bases from J; junction bases left unmatched: 9. The germline CDR1 and CDR2 sequences are SEHNR and FQNEAQ (reference sequence). This CDR3 spans 17 amino acids. CDR3 sequence: CASSLEPGGGAADTQYF. Here the CDR3 DNA reads TGTGCCAGCAGCTTAGAACCGGGCGGGGGGGCAGCAGATACGCAGTATTTT.

In this sample, this clonotype turned up many times. The chain combines TRBV13 with TRBJ1-1; 7 bases are a match to TRBD1. The CDR3 has 13 amino acids. Germline loops: CDR1 PRHDT, CDR2 FYEKMQ (reference sequence). Trimming took 5 bases from V and 4 from J; bases not matched to a gene: 4. This CDR3 reads CASSQGQSTEAFF. CDR3 nucleotides: TGTGCCAGCAGCCAGGGACAGTCCACTGAAGCTTTCTTT.

This clonotype was recorded many times. The CDR3: CASSQVAYNSPLHF. As DNA, the CDR3 is TGTGCCAGCAGTCAGGTCGCCTATAATTCACCCCTCCACTTT. The chain employs TRBV28 and TRBJ1-6, with D uncertain. Trimming shortened V by 5 bases and J by 2 bases, and 7 bases separated the two germline ends. CDR1 MDHEN and CDR2 SYDVKM come from the germline V gene. The CDR3 loop spans 14 amino acids.

The sample holds many counts of this clonotype. This chain links TRBV6-6 with TRBJ2-3, with 12 bases identical to TRBD2. V shed 5 bases and J 3 bases; nucleotides not matched to a gene: 9. Germline V lookup: CDR1 MNHNY, CDR2 SVGAGI (reference sequence). The CDR3 spans 17 residues. CDR3 in DNA: TGTGCCAGCAGTCCTACTAGACTAGCGGGGGCGACAGATACGCAGTATTTT. It specifies CASSPTRLAGATDTQYF.